One sample yielded the 32 T cell receptor beta chains listed below, sequenced in a study of blood T cell repertoires in COVID-19. TCRdb's table, derived via immunoSEQ multiplex PCR, lists solely in-frame clones and lacks some. The profile covers about 150,000 clones, with 70% to 90% appearing a single time and about 3.5% taken by the ten largest. Source material: peripheral blood. The origin of the receptors is a man between 70 and 80 years old with acute or convalescent COVID-19.

This chain connects TRBV7-9 to TRBJ2-5; no definite D call. The CDR3 consists of 14 residues. CDR1 SEHNR and CDR2 FQNEAQ come from the germline V gene (reference sequence). Trimming cost V 0 bases and J 5 bases, with 10 bases left between them. For the CDR3, the DNA is TGTGCCAGCAGCTTAGCCACGGAGAAGGAGACCCAGTACTTC. Its protein product is CASSLATEKETQYF.

This clone was recorded once. This chain's CDR3 is CASSEWDRAVEQYF. The CDR3 DNA is TGTGCCAGCAGTGAGTGGGACAGGGCGGTCGAGCAGTACTTC. The chain recombines TRBV2 with TRBJ2-7; 9 bases fit TRBD1. J gave up 6 bases and V 3 bases, and 6 bases lay outside the gene matches. Germline V gene sequence: CDR1 SNHLY, CDR2 FYNNEI. The CDR3 has 14 residues.

This clone was detected a few times. The rearrangement joins TRBV6-2 or TRBV6-3 to TRBJ2-7; 9 bases agree with TRBD2. In germline, CDR1 is MNHEY, CDR2 SVGEGT. The J segment lost 2 bases and the V segment lost 7 bases, leaving 6 bases of the junction unmatched. The CDR3 length is 14 residues. The CDR3 DNA is TGTGCCAGCACCCCTAGCGGGGCCCCCTACGAGCAGTACTTC. Translated: CASTPSGAPYEQYF.

This chain connects TRBV7-3 to TRBJ2-2; a weak D match, TRBD1 (8 bases). The CDR3 runs to 17 residues. In germline, CDR1 is SGHTA, CDR2 FQGTGA. The V and J ends lost 4 bases and 4 bases respectively, with 19 bases between them. CDR3 DNA: TGTGCCAGCAGCTGGTATGGGGGGGACAGGCTCACCGGGGAGCTGTTTTTT. Its translation: CASSWYGGDRLTGELFF.

This chain connects TRBV20-1 to TRBJ1-6, with 7 bases fitting TRBD1. Germline loops: CDR1 DFQATT, CDR2 SNEGSKA (reference sequence). The CDR3 is 16 residues long. The V and J ends lost 3 bases and 4 bases, in that order; junction bases with no gene match: 9. This chain's CDR3 is CSASRAPGGYNSPLHF. CDR3 sequence (DNA): TGCAGTGCTAGTCGGGCCCCAGGGGGTTATAATTCACCCCTCCACTTT.

The rearrangement joins TRBV5-1 to TRBJ2-7, with D maybe TRBD2 (6 bases). The germline V gene has CDR1 SGHRS and CDR2 YFSETQ. Trimming removed 0 bases at V and 2 bases at J, with 21 bases between. The CDR3 consists of 18 residues. The CDR3 DNA reads as TGCGCCAGCAGCTTGGCCCCCGGCCAGCCTAGCGCGGCCTACGAGCAGTACTTC. Amino acids: CASSLAPGQPSAAYEQYF.

The rearrangement uses TRBV20-1 and TRBJ2-7; 7 bases map to TRBD2. V trimming: 0 bases; J trimming: 9 bases; junction bases outside the gene matches: 2. The CDR3 has 11 residues. The germline V gene has CDR1 DFQATT and CDR2 SNEGSKA (reference sequence). The CDR3 loop is CSARDGTMQYF. CDR3 coding DNA: TGCAGTGCTAGAGATGGGACTATGCAGTACTTC.

This chain joins TRBV27 and TRBJ1-5; TRBD1 might be the D (6 bases). In germline, CDR1 is MNHEY, CDR2 SMNVEV (reference sequence). The V end lost 6 bases, the J end lost 4 bases, and 10 bases lay between the germline ends. The CDR3 contains 13 residues. The CDR3 protein is CASSLRGNQPQHF. CDR3 DNA: TGTGCCAGCAGCCTCAGGGGAAATCAGCCCCAGCATTTT.

V gene TRBV24-1 combines with J gene TRBJ1-5; 7 positions agree with TRBD1. The CDR3 covers 14 residues. J was trimmed by 3 bases and V by 7 bases; bases with no gene match: 5. Germline CDR1 is KGHDR and CDR2 is SFDVKD. The CDR3 here is CATRGTDPNQPQHF. CDR3 in DNA: TGTGCCACCAGGGGGACAGACCCCAATCAGCCCCAGCATTTT.

The chain recombines TRBV20-1 with TRBJ2-3; D is uncertain. V dropped 6 bases and J dropped 2 bases, with 3 bases sitting between them. Germline CDR1 and CDR2: DFQATT and SNEGSKA (reference sequence). The CDR3 consists of 10 residues. The CDR3 bases are TGCAGTGCCTACACAGATACGCAGTATTTT. It encodes CSAYTDTQYF.

The chain combines TRBV25-1 with TRBJ2-5; unclear D gene. V dropped 1 base and J dropped 2 bases, with 5 bases sitting between them. CDR3 length: 13 amino acids. CDR1 is MGHDK and CDR2 is SYGVNS in the germline V gene. The CDR3 reads CASSEFSQETQYF. CDR3 bases: TGTGCCAGCAGTGAATTTTCACAAGAGACCCAGTACTTC.

V gene TRBV24-1 combines with J gene TRBJ2-5; D remains ambiguous. V was shortened by 5 bases and J by 2 bases, with 8 bases between the two germline ends. In germline, CDR1 is KGHDR, CDR2 SFDVKD. This CDR3 spans 13 amino acids. The CDR3 loop is CATSVVGQETQYF. The CDR3 nucleotides read TGTGCCACCAGTGTGGTCGGGCAAGAGACCCAGTACTTC.

The chain couples TRBV28 to TRBJ2-5; 7 bases agree with TRBD1. Germline V gene data show CDR1 as MDHEN and CDR2 as SYDVKM. J lost 2 bases, V lost 3 bases, and 6 bases had no gene match. CDR3 size: 15 residues. The CDR3 DNA reads TGTGCCAGCAGTTTTCGGGGACAGACTCAAGAGACCCAGTACTTC. It yields the protein CASSFRGQTQETQYF.

V usage is TRBV24-1 and J usage is TRBJ2-1, with 11 nucleotides matching TRBD2. Germline V gene data show CDR1 as KGHDR and CDR2 as SFDVKD. The V gene end was trimmed by 5 bases and the J gene end by 3 bases; junction bases not matched to a gene: 2. The CDR3 runs to 15 residues. The CDR3 DNA is TGTGCCACCAGTGGTACTAGCGGGAGCTACAATGAGCAGTTCTTC. Encoded protein: CATSGTSGSYNEQFF.

This chain uses TRBV5-4 with TRBJ2-1; TRBD2 agrees at 11 bases. The germline V gene encodes CDR1 SGHNT and CDR2 YYREEE (reference sequence). There are 16 residues in the CDR3. Germline trimming cut 3 bases from V and 3 bases from J; bases unmatched to any gene: 5. CDR3 in DNA: TGTGCCAGCAGCTCCAATAGCGGGAGGGACTACAATGAGCAGTTCTTC. Its protein product is CASSSNSGRDYNEQFF.

J is TRBJ2-3 and V is TRBV7-9; weak D call: TRBD1 (6 bases). The germline V and J ends were trimmed by 1 base and 4 bases, with 9 bases remaining between them. CDR3 size: 14 residues. In germline, CDR1 is SEHNR, CDR2 FQNEAQ (reference sequence). The CDR3 loop reads CASSLVGGPDTQYF. CDR3 DNA sequence: TGTGCCAGCAGCTTAGTAGGGGGTCCAGATACGCAGTATTTT. The full variable domain, rest sourced from reference TRBV7-9 and TRBJ2-3, is DTGVSQNPRHKITKRGQNVTFRCDPISEHNRLYWYRQTLGQGPEFLTYFQNEAQLEKSRLLSDRFSAERPKGSFSTLEIQRTEQGDSAMYLCASSLVGGPDTQYFGPGTRLTVL.

This clone came up once. The rearrangement joins TRBV5-1 to TRBJ2-1, with 10 bases aligning to TRBD2. CDR1 and CDR2 from the germline V gene are SGHRS and YFSETQ. CDR3 size: 16 residues. V gave up 0 bases and J gave up 8 bases; unmatched junction bases: 8. The CDR3 loop is CASSLEPSGSPHEQFF. The CDR3 nucleotides read TGCGCCAGCAGCTTGGAGCCTAGCGGGAGTCCCCATGAGCAGTTCTTC.

In regard to this clone: Other nucleotide sequences in the sample specify the same CDR3. The chain has TRBV28 and TRBJ1-1; D is ambiguous. The CDR3 spans 15 residues. Germline V gene lookup returns CDR1 MDHEN and CDR2 SYDVKM. Deletions cut 5 bases from V and 3 bases from J, with 16 bases between. The CDR3 DNA reads as TGTGCCAGCAGTCTGAGAGGGAAGAAGGACACTGAAGCTTTCTTT. Its translation: CASSLRGKKDTEAFF.

This clone has a single count. At one boundary the junction diverges from the germline segment, which might be a read error. The V gene is TRBV29-1, the J gene TRBJ2-3, with a weak D call TRBD1 (6 bases). This CDR3 is built from 13 residues. Germline-derived CDR1 and CDR2 are SQVTM and ANQGSEA. In DNA form, the CDR3 reads TGCAGCGTGGAAGGACAGAGCACAGATACGCAGTATTTT. This codes for CSVEGQSTDTQYF.

This clone was counted between two and nine times. V usage is TRBV29-1 and J usage is TRBJ2-7, with TRBD1 matching 8 bases. This CDR3 contains 14 residues. Germline trimming cut 5 bases from V and 7 bases from J; bases unmatched to any gene: 13. Germline V CDR1 and CDR2: SQVTM, ANQGSEA. The CDR3 nucleotides read TGCAGCGTTCTGAGGACAGGGCCCTCGCGGGAGCAGTACTTC. Its translation: CSVLRTGPSREQYF.

The CDR3: CASTGTSGIYNEQFF. Written as DNA, the CDR3 is TGTGCCAGCACCGGCACTAGCGGGATTTACAATGAGCAGTTCTTC. The chain uses TRBV6-5 and TRBJ2-1, with TRBD2 matching over 10 bases. CDR3 size: 15 residues. Germline V gives CDR1 MNHEY, CDR2 SVGAGI. J gave up 4 bases and V 7 bases, and 7 bases lay outside the gene matches.

The chain carries TRBV28 and TRBJ1-1; no firm D call. The CDR3 runs 13 residues. V was cut by 2 bases and J by 7 bases, with 11 bases left in between. Germline assignment: CDR1 MDHEN and CDR2 SYDVKM. The DNA for the CDR3 is TGTGCCAGCAGTTTAGCAGGCCCATTTGAAGCTTTCTTT. Protein product: CASSLAGPFEAFF.

The rearrangement links TRBV24-1 to TRBJ2-1; 9 nucleotides match TRBD2. Per germline, CDR1 KGHDR and CDR2 SFDVKD. CDR3 size: 16 residues. Germline trimming cut 4 bases from V and 8 bases from J; bases unmatched to any gene: 11. The CDR3, as DNA: TGTGCCACCAGTGACACCGGGACTAGCAGGGGAGATGAGCAGTTCTTC. Its translation is CATSDTGTSRGDEQFF.

The chain is built from TRBV18 and TRBJ2-6; 8 positions match TRBD2. V lost 2 bases to trimming and J lost 4 bases; unmatched junction nucleotides: 4. Germline CDR1 is KGHSH and CDR2 is LQKENI. CDR3 length: 16 amino acids. Here the CDR3 DNA reads TGTGCCAGCTCACCAAGCGGGGGAACCGGGGCCAACGTCCTGACTTTC. This codes for CASSPSGGTGANVLTF. The full variable domain, with the rest looked up from reference TRBV18 and TRBJ2-6, is NAGVMQNPRHLVRRRGQEARLRCSPMKGHSHVYWYRQLPEEGLKFMVYLQKENIIDESGMPKERFSAEFPKEGPSILRIQQVVRGDSAAYFCASSPSGGTGANVLTFGAGSRLTVL.

This chain uses TRBV5-6 with TRBJ2-7, with 15 positions matching TRBD2. CDR3 length equals 17 residues. From germline, CDR1 is SGHDT and CDR2 YYEEEE. With 4 bases clipped from V and 2 bases from J, the junction kept 7 bases outside the gene matches. CDR3 coding DNA: TGTGCCAGCAGCGCCGGACTAGCGGGAGGGATCACCTACGAGCAGTACTTC. Protein sequence: CASSAGLAGGITYEQYF.

This sequence joins TRBV6-6 and TRBJ1-2; 9 positions agree with TRBD1. Germline CDR1 and CDR2: MNHNY and SVGAGI (reference sequence). With V trimmed by 7 bases and J by 4 bases, 7 bases remained unmatched. There are 14 residues in the CDR3. The CDR3 DNA follows: TGTGCCAGCACCAACGGACAGGGGAGCTATGGCTACACCTTC. Amino acid sequence: CASTNGQGSYGYTF.

This chain connects TRBV28 to TRBJ2-1, with 7 bases identical to TRBD2. V lost 8 bases to trimming and J lost 6 bases; unmatched junction nucleotides: 16. The CDR3 has 16 residues. The germline V gene encodes CDR1 MDHEN and CDR2 SYDVKM. The CDR3 loop is CASFREGRFHLNEQFF. CDR3 DNA: TGTGCCAGCTTTAGGGAGGGACGATTCCACCTCAATGAGCAGTTCTTC.

This chain joins TRBV27 and TRBJ2-1, with D possibly matching TRBD2 (5 bases). Deletions cut 8 bases from V and 7 bases from J, with 18 bases between. The CDR3 consists of 14 residues. Germline loops: CDR1 MNHEY, CDR2 SMNVEV (reference sequence). CDR3 loop: CASGRSLTPNEQFF. The CDR3 region has the DNA TGTGCCAGCGGGAGAAGCCTTACCCCGAATGAGCAGTTCTTC.

The V and J genes are TRBV15 and TRBJ2-1; 9 nucleotides line up with TRBD2. Germline values: CDR1 LNHNV, CDR2 YYDKDF (reference sequence). Unmatched junction bases numbered 2, after V lost 0 bases and J lost 2 bases. The CDR3 extends over 16 amino acids. CDR3 loop: CATSRDLAGTYNEQFF. CDR3 in DNA: TGTGCCACCAGCAGAGATCTAGCGGGAACCTACAATGAGCAGTTCTTC.

The chain joins TRBV7-9 to TRBJ1-2, with TRBD1 identical over 8 bases. This CDR3 has 13 residues. Trimming took 5 bases from V and 8 from J; bases not matched to a gene: 7. CDR1 is SEHNR and CDR2 is FQNEAQ in the germline V gene (reference sequence). The CDR3 here is CASSPQGEGGYTF. DNA of the CDR3: TGTGCCAGCAGCCCACAGGGGGAGGGCGGCTACACCTTC.

The genes are TRBV5-1 and TRBJ1-1; possibly TRBD1 for D (5 bases). The germline V gene encodes CDR1 SGHRS and CDR2 YFSETQ. The CDR3 sequence is 13 residues long. V was clipped by 0 bases and J by 4 bases, with 7 bases between them. This chain's CDR3 is CASSLGGITEAFF. The CDR3 region has the DNA TGCGCCAGCAGCTTGGGGGGCATCACTGAAGCTTTCTTT.

This chain uses TRBV11-2 with TRBJ2-7; 10 nucleotides line up with TRBD1. Germline V gene data show CDR1 as SGHAT and CDR2 as FQNNGV. V dropped 5 bases and J dropped 6; count of bases not matched to a gene: 4. The CDR3 covers 13 residues. The CDR3: CASSGRTGGEQYF. Written as DNA, the CDR3 is TGTGCCAGCAGCGGGCGGACAGGGGGCGAGCAGTACTTC.